These T cell receptor beta chains were read from a single sample in a study of T-cell reconstitution after alpha-beta-depleted transplantation in children. TCRdb used MiXCR to reprocess the PCR reads, holding one entry per CDR3 protein. The sample contains around 500,000 distinct CDR3 sequences, more than 20% of which appear only once. The specimen was PBMCs, mostly from graft donor cells, collected 360 days after TCRalphabeta/CD19-depleted stem cell transplant. The receptors derive from a boy under two years old who had a stem cell transplant for acute myeloid leukemia, so the T cells may come from the graft donor. The CDR3 runs from the conserved cysteine through the conserved F or W. Fields, in order: CDR3 length, clone size, V gene, D gene, J gene, CDR3 DNA, CDR3 protein. D genes are given only for firm matches. Some rows have no size entry. The others give once, few or many, or a class for an expanded clone.

16	few	TRBV7-8	NA	TRBJ2-1	TGTGCCAGCAGCCAAGAACCGGGACTGGGGTACAATGAGCAGTTCTTC	CASSQEPGLGYNEQFF
13	many	TRBV20-1	NA	TRBJ2-5	TGCAGTGCCTCCCTCAGGGACGGAGAGACCCAGTACTTC	CSASLRDGETQYF
15	NA	TRBV10-3	NA	TRBJ2-3	TGTGCCATCACCTCGGGACAAAGAGGCACAGATACGCAGTATTTT	CAITSGQRGTDTQYF
11	NA	TRBV2	NA	TRBJ2-3	TGTGCCAGCATGGGTAGGGATACGCAGTATTTT	CASMGRDTQYF
15	NA	TRBV20-1	NA	TRBJ1-5	TGCAGTGCTAGTATTTTGGGATTCAACGATCAGCCCCAGCATTTT	CSASILGFNDQPQHF
15	few	TRBV20-1	NA	TRBJ1-1	TGCAGTGCCCCCGGGGTCCAGGAGAGGGACACTGAAGCTTTCTTT	CSAPGVQERDTEAFF
14	many	TRBV18	TRBD1	TRBJ1-4	TGTGCCAGCTCAACCGGGACAGGGTTTGAAAAACTGTTTTTT	CASSTGTGFEKLFF
13	NA	TRBV12-3/TRBV12-4	NA	TRBJ2-5	TGTGCCAGCAGTCCCAAGGTGGTAGAGACCCAGTACTTC	CASSPKVVETQYF
16	few	TRBV12-3/TRBV12-4	TRBD2	TRBJ2-3	TGTGCCAGCAGTTTAATTCCAGCGGGGTACGCGGATACGCAGTATTTT	CASSLIPAGYADTQYF
14	NA	TRBV10-3	NA	TRBJ1-4	TGTGCCATCAGCCCTAATGCCCCCAATGAAAAACTGTTTTTT	CAISPNAPNEKLFF
14	many	TRBV27	NA	TRBJ1-6	TGTGCCAGCAGTTCCTTTCCCATCGGGGAGACCCTCCACTTT	CASSSFPIGETLHF
15	NA	TRBV20-1	TRBD1	TRBJ2-2	TGCAGTGCTAGAGGACAGGGACAGAACACCGGGGAGCTGTTTTTT	CSARGQGQNTGELFF
14	many	TRBV20-1	NA	TRBJ1-4	TGCAGTGGGACCCACCCCGATTTTAATGAAAAACTGTTTTTT	CSGTHPDFNEKLFF
15	few	TRBV7-8	NA	TRBJ1-2	TGTGCCAGCAGCACCACGGACCAAAAATATGATGGCTACACCTTC	CASSTTDQKYDGYTF
13	NA	TRBV2	NA	TRBJ1-2	TGTGCCAGCAAGTTGGTACAGAACTATGGCTACACCTTC	CASKLVQNYGYTF
15	many	TRBV12-3/TRBV12-4	NA	TRBJ2-2	TGTGCCAGCAGTTTCGGGGGGCTGAACACCGGGGAGCTGTTTTTT	CASSFGGLNTGELFF
13	few	TRBV7-2	NA	TRBJ1-2	TGTGCCAGCAGTCGTGACAGGAACTATGGCTACACCTTC	CASSRDRNYGYTF
12	few	TRBV20-1	NA	TRBJ2-5	TGCAGTGCTCTCTCGGCGTGGGAGACCCAGTACTTC	CSALSAWETQYF
15	many	TRBV7-9	NA	TRBJ2-7	TGTGCCAGCAGCTTGGACGGAATGCCCGCCTACGAGCAGTACTTC	CASSLDGMPAYEQYF
15	few	TRBV18	TRBD2	TRBJ2-7	TGTGCCAGCTCTCCGCCGAATACGGGGGGTTACGAGCAGTACTTC	CASSPPNTGGYEQYF
16	NA	TRBV11-2	NA	TRBJ2-5	TGTGCCAGCAGCTTAGGTTACGAGAGCCCCCAAGAGACCCAGTACTTC	CASSLGYESPQETQYF
14	many	TRBV20-1	NA	TRBJ1-4	TGCAGTGCCTCACACAGGGCAACTAATGAAAAACTGTTTTTT	CSASHRATNEKLFF
12	NA	TRBV2	NA	TRBJ2-5	TGTGCCCGCCGACAGACCCAAGAGACCCAGTACTTC	CARRQTQETQYF
14	NA	TRBV6-1	NA	TRBJ2-7	TGTGCCAGCACAATCGGGCAGTGGGCGGGCGAGCAGTACTTC	CASTIGQWAGEQYF
16	NA	TRBV9	NA	TRBJ2-1	TGTGCCAGCAGCGTAGTTGGAGAGGGCTTTTACAATGAGCAGTTCTTC	CASSVVGEGFYNEQFF
12	many	TRBV10-3	NA	TRBJ2-5	TGTGCCATCAGTGAGCCTTTAAAGACCCAGTACTTC	CAISEPLKTQYF
14	many	TRBV6-5	TRBD1	TRBJ1-2	TGTGCCAGCGGGTGGGACAGGGGATACTATGGCTACACCTTC	CASGWDRGYYGYTF
11	many	TRBV20-1	NA	TRBJ2-1	TGCAGTGCTTCCCGTGATCGAGAGCAGTTCTTC	CSASRDREQFF
16	few	TRBV20-1	NA	TRBJ1-3	TGCAGTGCTAGAGGGGGGACATCTCCCGGGGGAAACACCATATATTTT	CSARGGTSPGGNTIYF
15	NA	TRBV7-2	NA	TRBJ2-1	TGTGCCAGCAGACAGAAGGTGGGGGGCTACAATGAGCAGTTCTTC	CASRQKVGGYNEQFF
13	few	TRBV28	TRBD1	TRBJ2-5	TGTGCCAGCAAGACAGGGGGCGAGGGGACCCAGTACTTC	CASKTGGEGTQYF
14	NA	TRBV27	TRBD1	TRBJ2-2	TGTGCCAGCCGGGACAGGGTGGTTGCCGGGGAGCTGTTTTTT	CASRDRVVAGELFF
14	NA	TRBV6-1	NA	TRBJ1-5	TGTGCCAGCAGCCCCCTCGAGGGAGATCAGCCCCAGCATTTT	CASSPLEGDQPQHF
16	many	TRBV12-3/TRBV12-4	NA	TRBJ2-2	TGTGCCAGCAGTCCTACAGGGAGAGTAAACACCGGGGAGCTGTTTTTT	CASSPTGRVNTGELFF
15	many	TRBV25-1	NA	TRBJ2-2	TGTGCCAGCAGTGACGTGGGGTTTTTCACCGGGGAGCTGTTTTTT	CASSDVGFFTGELFF
13	few	TRBV25-1	TRBD1	TRBJ2-2	TGTGCCAGCAGTGCCTCGGACAGGGGGGAGCTGTTTTTT	CASSASDRGELFF